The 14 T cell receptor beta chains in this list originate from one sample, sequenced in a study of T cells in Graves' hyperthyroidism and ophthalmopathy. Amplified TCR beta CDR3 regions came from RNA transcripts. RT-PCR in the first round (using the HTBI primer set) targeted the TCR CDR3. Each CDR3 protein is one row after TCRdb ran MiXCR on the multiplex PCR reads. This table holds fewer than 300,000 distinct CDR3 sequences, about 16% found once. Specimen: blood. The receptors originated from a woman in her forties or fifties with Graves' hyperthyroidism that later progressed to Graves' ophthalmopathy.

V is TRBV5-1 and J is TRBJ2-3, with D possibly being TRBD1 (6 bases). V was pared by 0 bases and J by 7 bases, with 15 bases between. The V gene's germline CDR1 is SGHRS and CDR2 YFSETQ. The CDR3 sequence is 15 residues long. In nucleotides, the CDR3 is TGCGCCAGCAGCTTGGCCTTGGACAGTAGCCATACGCAGTATTTT. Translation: CASSLALDSSHTQYF.

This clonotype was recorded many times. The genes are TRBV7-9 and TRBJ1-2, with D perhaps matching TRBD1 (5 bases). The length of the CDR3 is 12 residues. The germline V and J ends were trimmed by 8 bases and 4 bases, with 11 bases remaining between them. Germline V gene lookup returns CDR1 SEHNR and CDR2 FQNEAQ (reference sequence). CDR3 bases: TGTGCCAGCTCCGGGGGTTTCTATGGCTACACCTTC. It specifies CASSGGFYGYTF.

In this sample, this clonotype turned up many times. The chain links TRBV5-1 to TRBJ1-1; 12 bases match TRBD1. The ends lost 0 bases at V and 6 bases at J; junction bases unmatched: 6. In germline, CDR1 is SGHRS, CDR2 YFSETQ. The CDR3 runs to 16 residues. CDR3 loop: CASSLEGTGGYAEAFF. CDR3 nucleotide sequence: TGCGCCAGCAGCTTGGAGGGGACAGGGGGCTACGCTGAAGCTTTCTTT.

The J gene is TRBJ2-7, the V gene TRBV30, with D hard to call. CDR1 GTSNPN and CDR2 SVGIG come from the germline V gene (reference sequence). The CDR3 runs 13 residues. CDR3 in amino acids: CGWSVVHSYEQYF. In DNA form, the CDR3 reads TGTGGTTGGAGTGTAGTGCACTCCTACGAGCAGTACTTC.

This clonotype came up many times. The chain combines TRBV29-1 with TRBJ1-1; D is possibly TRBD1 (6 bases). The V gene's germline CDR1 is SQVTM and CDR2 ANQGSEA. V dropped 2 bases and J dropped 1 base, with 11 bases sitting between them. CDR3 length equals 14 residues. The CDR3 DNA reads TGCAGCGTTGAACATGGAGGGGGGAACACTGAAGCTTTCTTT. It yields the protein CSVEHGGGNTEAFF. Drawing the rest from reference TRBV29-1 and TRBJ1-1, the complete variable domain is SAVISQKPSRDICQRGTSLTIQCQVDSQVTMMFWYRQQPGQSLTLIATANQGSEATYESGFVIDKFPISRPNLTFSTLTVSNMSPEDSSIYLCSVEHGGGNTEAFFGQGTRLTVV.

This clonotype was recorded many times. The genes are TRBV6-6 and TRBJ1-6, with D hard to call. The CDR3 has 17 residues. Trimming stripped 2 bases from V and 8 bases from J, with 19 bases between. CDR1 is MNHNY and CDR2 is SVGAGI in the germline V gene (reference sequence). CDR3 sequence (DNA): TGTGCCAGCAGTTACCTGTTTACTCGGCGGTACGATTCACCCCTCCACTTT. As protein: CASSYLFTRRYDSPLHF.

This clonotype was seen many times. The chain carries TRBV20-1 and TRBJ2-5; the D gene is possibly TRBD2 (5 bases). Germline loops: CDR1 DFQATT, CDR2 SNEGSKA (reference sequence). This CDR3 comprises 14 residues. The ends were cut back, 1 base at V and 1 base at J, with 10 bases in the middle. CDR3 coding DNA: TGCAGTGCTAGAGCCGCGAGCGGCCAAGAGACCCAGTACTTC. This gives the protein CSARAASGQETQYF.

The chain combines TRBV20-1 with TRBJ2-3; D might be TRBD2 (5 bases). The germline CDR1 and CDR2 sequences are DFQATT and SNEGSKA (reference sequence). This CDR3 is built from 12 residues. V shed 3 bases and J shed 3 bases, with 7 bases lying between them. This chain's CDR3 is CSASGETDTQYF. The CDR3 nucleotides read TGCAGTGCTAGCGGGGAGACAGATACGCAGTATTTT.

The CDR3 DNA reads as TGTGCCAGCAGCCACAGGTTGCTAGCGGGAGTGGTTTCCTACGAGCAGTACTTC. Protein product: CASSHRLLAGVVSYEQYF. V usage is TRBV3-1 and J usage is TRBJ2-7; 10 positions match TRBD2. After removal of 3 bases from V and 1 base from J, the junction contained 12 bases not matched to a gene. Germline loops: CDR1 LGHDT, CDR2 YNNKEL (reference sequence). The CDR3 length is 18 residues.

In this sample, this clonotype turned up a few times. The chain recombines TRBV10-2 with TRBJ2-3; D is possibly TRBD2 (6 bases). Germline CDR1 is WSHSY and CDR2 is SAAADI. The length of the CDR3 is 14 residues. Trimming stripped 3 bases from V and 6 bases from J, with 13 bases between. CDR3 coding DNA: TGCGCCAGCAGTGACGGCCGGGGGTGGGATACGCAGTATTTT. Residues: CASSDGRGWDTQYF.

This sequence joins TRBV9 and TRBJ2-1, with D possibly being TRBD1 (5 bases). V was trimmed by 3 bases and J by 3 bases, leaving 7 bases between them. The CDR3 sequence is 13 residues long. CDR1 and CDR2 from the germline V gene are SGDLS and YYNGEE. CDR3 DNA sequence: TGTGCCAGCAGCGAGGACAACTACAATGAGCAGTTCTTC. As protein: CASSEDNYNEQFF.

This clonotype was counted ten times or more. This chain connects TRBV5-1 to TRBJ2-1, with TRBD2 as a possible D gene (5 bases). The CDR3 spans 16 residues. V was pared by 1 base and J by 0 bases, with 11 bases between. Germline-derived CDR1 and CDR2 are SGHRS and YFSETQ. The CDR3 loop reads CASSLFGESSYNEQFF. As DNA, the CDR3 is TGCGCCAGCAGCTTGTTCGGGGAGAGCTCCTACAATGAGCAGTTCTTC. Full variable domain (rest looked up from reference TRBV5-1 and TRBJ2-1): KAGVTQTPRYLIKTRGQQVTLSCSPISGHRSVSWYQQTPGQGLQFLFEYFSETQRNKGNFPGRFSGRQFSNSRSEMNVSTLELGDSALYLCASSLFGESSYNEQFFGPGTRLTVL.

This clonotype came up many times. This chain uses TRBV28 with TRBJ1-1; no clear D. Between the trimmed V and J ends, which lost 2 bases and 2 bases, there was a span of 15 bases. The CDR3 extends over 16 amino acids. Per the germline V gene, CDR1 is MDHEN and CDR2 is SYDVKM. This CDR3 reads CASSLGLATGNTEAFF. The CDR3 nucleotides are TGTGCCAGCAGTTTAGGGTTAGCGACGGGTAACACTGAAGCTTTCTTT.

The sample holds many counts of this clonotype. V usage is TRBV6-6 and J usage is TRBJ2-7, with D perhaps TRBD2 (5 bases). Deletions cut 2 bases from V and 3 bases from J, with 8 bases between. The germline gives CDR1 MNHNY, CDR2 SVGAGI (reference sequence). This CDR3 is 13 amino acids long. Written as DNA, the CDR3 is TGTGCCAGCAGTTACGGGAGTAACTACGAGCAGTACTTC. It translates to CASSYGSNYEQYF.